The 12 T cell receptor beta chains in this list originate from one sample, sequenced in a study of shared clonotypes between healthy human individuals. TCRdb's copy holds only in-frame clones and misses some; the assay was immunoSEQ multiplex PCR. The data show around 1.5 million clones, 95% to 99% seen once. The sample comprised naive CD4+ T cells sorted from blood. Documented subset: CD45RA+ positively selected. Receptors were obtained from a man between 25 and 39 years old in good health.

The V and J genes are TRBV19 and TRBJ1-2; TRBD1 matches at 8 bases. The junction had 11 bases not matched to a gene; V was cut back by 3 bases and J by 8 bases. In germline, CDR1 is LNHDA, CDR2 SQIVND (reference sequence). This CDR3 spans 15 amino acids. The DNA of the CDR3 is TGTGCCAGTAGTATCTCGGGGCAGGGGGCGCGAGGCTACACCTTC. This encodes CASSISGQGARGYTF.

The chain recombines TRBV5-5 with TRBJ2-2, with TRBD2 matching over 7 bases. Germline CDR1 SGHKS, CDR2 YYEKEE (reference sequence). The V and J ends lost 0 bases and 3 bases, in that order; junction bases with no gene match: 8. The CDR3 spans 17 residues. Written as DNA, the CDR3 is TGTGCCAGCAGCTTGGCCCCGGGGAGGGCGGACACCGGGGAGCTGTTTTTT. Translated: CASSLAPGRADTGELFF.

The chain links TRBV28 to TRBJ2-7; 9 nucleotides align to TRBD2. Looked up from germline, CDR1 is MDHEN and CDR2 is SYDVKM. After removal of 6 bases from V and 2 bases from J, the junction contained 8 bases not matched to a gene. CDR3 size: 15 residues. This chain's CDR3 is CASSPGVAGAYEQYF. In nucleotides, the CDR3 is TGTGCCAGCAGCCCCGGGGTAGCGGGGGCCTACGAGCAGTACTTC.

Of note for this clone: The conserved closing phenylalanine or tryptophan is absent in this CDR3, likely reflecting a read error. Because the CDR3's place on the DNA is in doubt, the DNA is left out and the CDR3 is given as listed by TCRdb. V gene TRBV28 combines with J gene TRBJ2-7; the listed D gene, TRBD2, was not tested against the DNA. Germline assignment: CDR1 MDHEN and CDR2 SYDVKM. The CDR3 region is 15 residues in length, termini included. The CDR3 sequence: CASNRGLAGRRACFI.

The rearrangement links TRBV14 to TRBJ2-1; D not certain. The V end lost 4 bases, the J end lost 4 bases, and 17 bases lay between the germline ends. This CDR3 spans 16 amino acids. The germline gives CDR1 SGHDN, CDR2 FVKESK. CDR3 coding DNA: TGTGCCAGCAGCCGACGGGCAGGAAATCGGTACAATGAGCAGTTCTTC. This translates into CASSRRAGNRYNEQFF.

CDR3 sequence: CSARSRTEAYF. CDR3 coding DNA: TGCAGTGCTAGATCACGGACAGAGGCGTATTTT. V is TRBV20-1 and J is TRBJ2-3; D perhaps matches TRBD1 (6 bases). The CDR3 runs to 11 residues. Germline V CDR1 and CDR2: DFQATT, SNEGSKA (reference sequence). V was pared by 2 bases and J by 14 bases, with 14 bases between.

V and J are TRBV11-3 and TRBJ2-1; 9 bases are a match to TRBD1. Germline CDR1 and CDR2: SGHNT and YENEEA. V shed 0 bases, J shed 0 bases, and the junction held 12 bases outside the gene matches. The CDR3 is 20 residues long. The CDR3 is CASSLEVEWGQGGSYNEQFF. CDR3 sequence (DNA): TGTGCCAGCAGCTTAGAGGTCGAATGGGGACAGGGAGGCTCCTACAATGAGCAGTTCTTC.

The rearrangement joins TRBV7-2 to TRBJ2-1; TRBD2 might be the D (6 bases). V lost 2 bases and J lost 10, with 21 bases in between. The CDR3 is made up of 16 amino acids. Germline loops: CDR1 SGHTA, CDR2 FQGNSA. The DNA for the CDR3 is TGTGCCAGCAGCTTATTCTTTGGGGAACCACGGGGGGAGCAGTTCTTC. As protein: CASSLFFGEPRGEQFF.

V usage is TRBV6-5 and J usage is TRBJ2-7; 7 positions agree with TRBD1. The CDR3 loop spans 14 amino acids. Germline-derived CDR1 and CDR2 are MNHEY and SVGAGI. The junction had 7 bases not matched to a gene; V was cut back by 6 bases and J by 2 bases. Here the CDR3 reads CASSQYRGPYEQYF. The CDR3 nucleotides read TGTGCCAGCAGCCAATACAGGGGCCCCTACGAGCAGTACTTC.

The chain couples TRBV2 to TRBJ2-3; TRBD1 matches at 7 bases. The CDR3 has 14 amino acids. J gave up 4 bases and V 5 bases, and 6 bases lay outside the gene matches. Germline loops: CDR1 SNHLY, CDR2 FYNNEI. DNA of the CDR3: TGTGCCAGCAGTAGGGACAGCCACCCAGATACGCAGTATTTT. Translated, it gives CASSRDSHPDTQYF.

The rearrangement uses TRBV29-1 and TRBJ2-4; TRBD1 is a possible D gene (6 bases). CDR3 length: 12 amino acids. The germline V gene encodes CDR1 SQVTM and CDR2 ANQGSEA. The germline V and J ends were trimmed by 2 bases and 8 bases, with 10 bases remaining between them. CDR3 nucleotide sequence: TGCAGCGTTGAACGACAGGCGGACATTCAGTACTTC. This codes for CSVERQADIQYF.

The chain carries TRBV10-3 and TRBJ2-1; D unclear. The CDR3 consists of 15 residues. The germline CDR1 and CDR2 sequences are ENHRY and SYGVKD. The germline V and J ends were trimmed by 4 bases and 5 bases, with 15 bases remaining between them. The CDR3 DNA reads TGTGCCATCAGTGGTCTCTCCTTAACCAACAATGAGCAGTTCTTC. This encodes CAISGLSLTNNEQFF.